The entry below gives a single T cell receptor beta chain sequence along with its context. This entry comes from a study of cytomegalovirus exposure and HLA in healthy donors. Unmatched junction bases numbered 7, after V lost 5 bases and J lost 1 base. In germline, CDR1 is SEHNR, CDR2 FQNEAQ (reference sequence). The CDR3 length is 15 residues. This PCR relied on a set of 60 Vbeta primers and 13 Jbeta primers. Profiled with immunoSEQ multiplex PCR; TCRdb holds only in-frame clones, not every one. The repertoire holds about 150,000 clones, with more than 75% as singletons. Sequenced material: PBMCs. This chain joins TRBV7-9 and TRBJ2-7; TRBD2 matches at 8 bases. This clonotype originated in a woman between 25 and 40 years old in good health and CMV-seronegative. CDR3 in DNA: TGTGCCAGCAGCCACCCGCCGGGAGGGTCCTACGAGCAGTACTTC. It yields the protein CASSHPPGGSYEQYF.